The clone carrying this TCR beta chain was seen ten or more times. The antigen remains undetermined. V lost 5 bases, J lost 8 bases, and 11 bases stayed unmatched. The CDR3 runs to 15 residues. The sample originates from a study of T cell repertoires in cytomegalovirus infection. Study-level results: What dominated the ex vivo response were HLA-C-restricted CMV-specific TCR beta clonotypes.

TCRdb re-analysed the reads in MiXCR, keeping a single row per CDR3 protein. The data show 250,000 or so distinct CDR3 sequences, 15% to 20% seen once. This TCR was recovered from a human donor in good health (CMV status not recorded). Some clones in this sample may be carry-over from other donors' samples. The sequenced sample was CD8+ T cells from PBMCs. The chain combines TRBV12-3 or TRBV12-4 with TRBJ2-3, with 9 bases lining up with TRBD1. The CDR3 loop reads CASSPGTGSRVTQYF. As DNA, the CDR3 is TGTGCCAGCAGTCCCGGGACAGGGTCTCGTGTTACGCAGTATTTT.